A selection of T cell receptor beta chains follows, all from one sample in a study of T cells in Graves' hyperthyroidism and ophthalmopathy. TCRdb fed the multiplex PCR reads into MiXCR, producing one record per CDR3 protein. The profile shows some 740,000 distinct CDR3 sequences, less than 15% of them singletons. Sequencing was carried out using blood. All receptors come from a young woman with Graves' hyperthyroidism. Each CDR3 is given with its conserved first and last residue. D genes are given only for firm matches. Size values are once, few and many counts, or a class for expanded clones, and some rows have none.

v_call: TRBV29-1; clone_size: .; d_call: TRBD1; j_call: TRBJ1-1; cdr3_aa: CSVERQGANTEAFF; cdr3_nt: TGCAGCGTAGAACGACAGGGGGCGAACACTGAAGCTTTCTTT
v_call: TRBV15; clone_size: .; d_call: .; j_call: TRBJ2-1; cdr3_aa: CATSREDRFNEQFF; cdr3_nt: TGTGCCACCAGCAGAGAGGACAGATTCAATGAGCAGTTCTTC
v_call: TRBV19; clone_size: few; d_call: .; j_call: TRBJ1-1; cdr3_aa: CASVWAGAGNTEAFF; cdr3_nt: TGTGCCAGCGTCTGGGCAGGGGCGGGGAACACTGAAGCTTTCTTT
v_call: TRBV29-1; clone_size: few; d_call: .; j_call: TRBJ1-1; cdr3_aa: CSVVFGELSLMNTEAFF; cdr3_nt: TGCAGCGTTGTGTTTGGGGAACTCAGCTTGATGAACACTGAAGCTTTCTTT
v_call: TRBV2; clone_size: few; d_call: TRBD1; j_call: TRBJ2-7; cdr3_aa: CASSSPGTGGTQYF; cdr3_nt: TGTGCCAGCAGTTCTCCCGGGACAGGGGGGACGCAGTACTTC
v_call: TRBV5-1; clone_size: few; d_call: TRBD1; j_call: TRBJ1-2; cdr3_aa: CASSFYRGQKDGYTF; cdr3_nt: TGCGCCAGCAGCTTTTACAGGGGGCAGAAAGATGGCTACACCTTC
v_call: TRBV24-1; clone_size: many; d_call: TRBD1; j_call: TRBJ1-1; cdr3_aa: CATSDFWTGSTNTEAFF; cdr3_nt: TGTGCCACCAGTGATTTTTGGACAGGGTCAACGAACACTGAAGCTTTCTTT
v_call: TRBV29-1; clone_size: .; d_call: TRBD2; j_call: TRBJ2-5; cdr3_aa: CSVPLGGETQYF; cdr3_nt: TGCAGCGTCCCCCTGGGAGGGGAGACCCAGTACTTC
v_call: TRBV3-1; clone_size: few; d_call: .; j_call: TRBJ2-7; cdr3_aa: CASSQRGGIYEQYF; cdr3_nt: TGTGCCAGCAGCCAAAGAGGCGGAATATACGAGCAGTACTTC
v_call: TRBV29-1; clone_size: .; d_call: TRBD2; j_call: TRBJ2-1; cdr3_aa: CSVVLGTSFGEQFF; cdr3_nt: TGCAGCGTTGTCTTAGGGACTAGCTTCGGTGAGCAGTTCTTC
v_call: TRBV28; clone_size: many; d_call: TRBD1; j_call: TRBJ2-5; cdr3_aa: CASQTGGGQETQYF; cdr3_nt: TGTGCCAGCCAGACAGGGGGCGGCCAAGAGACCCAGTACTTC
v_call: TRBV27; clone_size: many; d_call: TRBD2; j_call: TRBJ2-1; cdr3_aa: CASSRRLAQGYNEQFF; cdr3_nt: TGTGCCAGCAGCCGCCGACTAGCGCAAGGCTACAATGAGCAGTTCTTC
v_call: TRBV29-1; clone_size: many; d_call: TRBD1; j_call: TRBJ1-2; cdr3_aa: CSVGDSNYGYTF; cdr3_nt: TGCAGCGTGGGGGACAGTAACTATGGCTACACCTTC
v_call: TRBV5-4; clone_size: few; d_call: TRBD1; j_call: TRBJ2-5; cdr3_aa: CASSSPGQGIQETQYF; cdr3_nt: TGTGCCAGCAGCTCTCCGGGACAGGGAATCCAAGAGACCCAGTACTTC
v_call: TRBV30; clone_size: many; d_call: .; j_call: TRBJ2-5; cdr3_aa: CAWRNGGGRETQYF; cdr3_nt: TGTGCCTGGAGGAACGGGGGCGGACGAGAGACCCAGTACTTC
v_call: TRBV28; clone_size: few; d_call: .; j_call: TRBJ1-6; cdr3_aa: CASSSPVRYNSPLHF; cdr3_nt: TGTGCCAGCAGCTCCCCCGTCCGCTATAATTCACCCCTCCACTTT
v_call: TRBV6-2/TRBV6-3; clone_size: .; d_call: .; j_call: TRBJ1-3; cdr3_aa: CASKPRGGTIYF; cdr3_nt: TGTGCCAGCAAGCCCCGTGGTGGAACCATATATTTT
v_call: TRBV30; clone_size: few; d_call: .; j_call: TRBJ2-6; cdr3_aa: CACPRVSGANVLTF; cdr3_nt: TGTGCCTGCCCCAGGGTCTCTGGGGCCAACGTCCTGACTTTC
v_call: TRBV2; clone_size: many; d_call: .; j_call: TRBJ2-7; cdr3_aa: CASSRDTEQYF; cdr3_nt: TGTGCCAGCAGCCGCGACACCGAGCAGTACTTC
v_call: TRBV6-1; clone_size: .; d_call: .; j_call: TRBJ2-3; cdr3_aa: CASSNYGGSTDTQYF; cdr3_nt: TGTGCCAGCAGTAATTACGGGGGAAGCACAGATACGCAGTATTTT
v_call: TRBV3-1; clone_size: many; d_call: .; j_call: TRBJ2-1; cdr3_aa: CASSQGVDPNEQFF; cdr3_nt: TGTGCCAGCAGCCAAGGTGTGGATCCCAATGAGCAGTTCTTC
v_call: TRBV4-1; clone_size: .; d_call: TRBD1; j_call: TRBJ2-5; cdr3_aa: CASSTPGQSHQETQYF; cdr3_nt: TGCGCCAGCAGCACACCGGGACAGAGCCACCAAGAGACCCAGTACTTC
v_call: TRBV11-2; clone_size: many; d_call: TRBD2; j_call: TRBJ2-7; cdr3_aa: CASRIAGRSSYEQYF; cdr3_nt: TGTGCCAGCAGAATAGCGGGTAGAAGCTCCTACGAGCAGTACTTC
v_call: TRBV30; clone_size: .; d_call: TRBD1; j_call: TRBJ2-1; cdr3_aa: CAWSWDSRTQAFF; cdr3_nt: TGTGCCTGGAGTTGGGACAGCCGCACCCAAGCGTTCTTC
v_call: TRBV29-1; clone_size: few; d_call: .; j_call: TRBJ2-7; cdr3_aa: CSVDGGYEQYF; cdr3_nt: TGCAGCGTTGATGGTGGGTACGAGCAGTACTTC
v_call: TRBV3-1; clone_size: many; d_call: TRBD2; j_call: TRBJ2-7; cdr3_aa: CASSQAGGPIYEQYF; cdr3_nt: TGTGCCAGCAGCCAGGCGGGAGGGCCAATATACGAGCAGTACTTC
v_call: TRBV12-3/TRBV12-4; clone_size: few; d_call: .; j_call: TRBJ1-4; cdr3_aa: CASKGEIEKLFF; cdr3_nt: TGTGCCAGCAAAGGAGAAATTGAAAAACTGTTTTTT
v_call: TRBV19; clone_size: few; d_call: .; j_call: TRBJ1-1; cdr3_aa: CASSISGGMNTEAFF; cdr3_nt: TGTGCCAGTAGTATAAGTGGGGGGATGAACACTGAAGCTTTCTTT
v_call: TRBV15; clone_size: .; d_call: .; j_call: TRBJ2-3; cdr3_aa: CATSRAVHADTQYF; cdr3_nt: TGTGCCACCAGCAGAGCGGTGCACGCGGATACGCAGTATTTT
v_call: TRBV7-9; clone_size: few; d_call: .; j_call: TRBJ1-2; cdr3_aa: CASSLVTNGYTF; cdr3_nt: TGTGCCAGCAGCTTAGTCACCAATGGCTACACCTTC
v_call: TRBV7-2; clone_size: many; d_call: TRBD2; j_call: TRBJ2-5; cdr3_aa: CASSPGTSGMTQYF; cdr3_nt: TGTGCCAGCAGCCCCGGGACTAGCGGGATGACCCAGTACTTC
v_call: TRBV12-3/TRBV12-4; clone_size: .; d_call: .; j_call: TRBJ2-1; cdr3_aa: CASSLIPHEQFF; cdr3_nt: TGTGCCAGCAGTTTAATTCCCCATGAGCAGTTCTTC
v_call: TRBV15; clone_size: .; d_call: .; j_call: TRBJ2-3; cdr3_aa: CATSRNREGFTDTQYF; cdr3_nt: TGTGCCACCAGCAGGAACAGGGAAGGGTTCACAGATACGCAGTATTTT
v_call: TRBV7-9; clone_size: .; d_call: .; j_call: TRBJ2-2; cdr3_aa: CASGPTSPQLFF; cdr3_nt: TGTGCCAGCGGCCCGACATCGCCCCAGCTGTTTTTT
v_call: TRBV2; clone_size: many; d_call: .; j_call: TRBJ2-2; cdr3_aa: CASSNRATNTGELFF; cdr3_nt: TGTGCCAGCTCTAACAGGGCGACGAACACCGGGGAGCTGTTTTTT
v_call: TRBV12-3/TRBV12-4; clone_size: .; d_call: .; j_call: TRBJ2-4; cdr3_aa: CASSLITTLAKNIQYF; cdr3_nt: TGTGCCAGCAGTTTAATAACAACCTTAGCCAAAAACATTCAGTACTTC
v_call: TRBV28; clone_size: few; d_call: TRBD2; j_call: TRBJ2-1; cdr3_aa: CASDESGSGYNEQFF; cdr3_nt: TGTGCCAGCGACGAAAGCGGGAGTGGGTACAATGAGCAGTTCTTC
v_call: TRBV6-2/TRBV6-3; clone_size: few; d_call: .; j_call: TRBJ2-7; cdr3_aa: CASTNPLRGYEQYF; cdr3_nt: TGTGCCAGCACCAACCCCCTAAGGGGCTACGAGCAGTACTTC
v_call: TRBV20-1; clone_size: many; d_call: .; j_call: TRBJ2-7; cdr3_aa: CSARVRRADSYEQYF; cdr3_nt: TGCAGTGCTAGAGTTCGAAGGGCGGACTCCTACGAGCAGTACTTC
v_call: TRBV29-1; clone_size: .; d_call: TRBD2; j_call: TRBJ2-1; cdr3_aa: CSVASGIYSYNEQFF; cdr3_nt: TGCAGCGTTGCTAGCGGAATCTACTCCTACAATGAGCAGTTCTTC
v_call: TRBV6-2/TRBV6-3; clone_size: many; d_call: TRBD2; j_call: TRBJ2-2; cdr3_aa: CASYKSGRTGELFF; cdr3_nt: TGTGCCAGCTATAAAAGCGGGAGGACCGGGGAGCTGTTTTTT
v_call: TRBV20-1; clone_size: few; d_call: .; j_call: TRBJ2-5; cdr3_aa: CSASGGGQANQETQYF; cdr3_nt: TGCAGTGCTAGTGGCGGGGGACAGGCGAACCAAGAGACCCAGTACTTC
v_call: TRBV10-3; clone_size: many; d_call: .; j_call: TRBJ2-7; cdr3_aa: CAISDQGWTDYEQYF; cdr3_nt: TGTGCCATCAGTGACCAGGGTTGGACTGACTACGAGCAGTACTTC
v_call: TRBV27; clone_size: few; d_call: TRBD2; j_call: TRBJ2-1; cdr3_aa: CASRLAGGPWYNEQFF; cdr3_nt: TGTGCCAGCCGCCTAGCGGGAGGGCCGTGGTACAATGAGCAGTTCTTC
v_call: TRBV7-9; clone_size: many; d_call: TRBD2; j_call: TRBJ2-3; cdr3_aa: CASSNVLAGMGDTQYF; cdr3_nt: TGTGCCAGCAGCAACGTCCTAGCGGGAATGGGAGATACGCAGTATTTT
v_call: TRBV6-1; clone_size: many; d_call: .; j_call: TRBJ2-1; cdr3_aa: CASSSSMGGYNEQFF; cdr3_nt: TGTGCCAGCAGTTCCTCCATGGGCGGATACAATGAGCAGTTCTTC
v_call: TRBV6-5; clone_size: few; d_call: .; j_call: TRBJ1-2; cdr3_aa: CASSYSTSRYGYTF; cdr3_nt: TGTGCCAGCAGTTACTCGACTTCACGATATGGCTACACCTTC